This T cell receptor beta chain was profiled in a study of shared clonotypes between healthy human individuals. Whole-study context: Each donor had three CD4 naive, three CD4 memory, two CD8 naive and one CD8 memory plate.

Study results and limitations: Sampling covered blood only; tissue repertoires likely differ. It was observed that 5% to 6% of naive CD4 clonotypes were shared across several donors.

CDR1 and CDR2 (germline): SGHRS, YFSETQ. This CDR3 is 14 amino acids long. Trimming cost V 1 base and J 6 bases, with 12 bases left between them. A 200 ng quantity of DNA, 25,000 to 35,000 T cell genomes, went into the sorted-subset replicate PCRs. TCRdb's table, derived via immunoSEQ multiplex PCR, lists solely in-frame clones and lacks some. The repertoire has about 600,000 clones, less than 98% of them found once; the top ten carry around 0.058%. Turning to this clone: Its antigen is undetermined.

This clonotype was obtained from a woman aged 25 to 45 in good health. The chain employs TRBV5-1 and TRBJ2-3, with D perhaps TRBD2 (6 bases). Sequencing was performed on naive CD4+ T cells sorted from blood. The subset: CD45RA+ positively selected. CDR3 sequence reads: CASSLYISGDTQYF. The CDR3 region has the DNA TGCGCCAGCAGCTTGTATATCAGCGGGGATACGCAGTATTTT.